This TCR beta chain was profiled in a study of cytomegalovirus exposure and HLA in healthy donors (dated by TCRdb to 2016 to 2017). Turning to the overall study: An earlier analysis of approximately 600 of the donors reported approximately 270 Gb of sequence data and approximately 110 million unique TCR beta sequences from about 179 million T cells. A separate validation cohort of approximately 130 different subjects was used in addition to the roughly 670-subject first cohort. All discovery cohort repertoires had been generated using a single sequencing platform. An earlier analysis of approximately 640 of the donors applied high-throughput TCR beta sequencing to assess whether each TCR beta V gene segment acted as functional or pseudogenic. In the later analysis, no new phenotypic data were used to find candidate immune exposures; instead, reliance was placed on TCR beta sequences and their occurrence across donors. The study was designed to test whether signatures of past pathogen exposure could be identified by cataloging public T cell receptors. An early release covering approximately 600 HLA-typed donors comprised about 320 gigabases of sequencing data and around 80 million unique TCR sequences. The study used immunosequencing to profile the T cell repertoires of hundreds of subjects and linked those repertoires to cytomegalovirus serostatus. Four or five DR-DQ haplotypes were handled as single units for association and clustering, since linkage in the cohort was strong. In a later analysis, previously published TCR beta repertoires from 670 or so donors were re-analyzed and high-resolution HLA genotyping was added so that TCR occurrence patterns could be studied. To predict cytomegalovirus infection status, the study combined high-throughput TCR immunosequencing, statistical association of individual TCRs with disease status, and machine learning. Typing coverage varied by locus: roughly 629-630 donors for A, B, C, DRB1 and DQB1; approximately 500 for DQA1; 600 to 610 for DPA1; 450 to 480 for DPB1. Donor age, sex, ethnicity and CMV serostatus were compiled alongside the repertoire data. Among about 400 genotyped donors of the cohort, an average of roughly 230,000 unique TCR beta nucleotide sequences was sequenced per donor, of which approximately 18% were non-productive. Among the roughly 430 genotyped donors, 75% to 90% belonged to the genetic ancestry cluster associated with self-reported Caucasian donors. Genome-wide SNP genotypes for about 65% of the roughly 670 donors were used in a later genetic analysis, which treated that subset as a discovery cohort. HLA typing included class I and class II loci at four-digit resolution. What the authors observed across the whole study: A later genetic analysis reported fewer N-insertions in productive TCRs among donors in an Asian-associated ancestry cluster than the approximately 700-donor mean. This cohort had only TCR beta chains sequenced, and the lack of alpha or paired-chain data limited which features could be detected. In a later analysis, HLA-associated TCR beta chains showed more clonal expansion and lower generation probabilities than non-associated chains that were equally common. A further reported finding was that TCR beta sequences accurately predicted the HLA-A and HLA-B alleles for most subjects in the first cohort. A cluster of highly shared sequence variants was judged likely to represent a technical artifact of the sequencing pipeline. In vitro tests confirmed that a few of the cytomegalovirus-associated TCR beta chains recognize cytomegalovirus antigens. According to a later analysis, TCR association rates differed among HLA loci, with DRB1 alleles showing the most associated TCRs and HLA-C alleles showing the fewest. A later analysis found that most CMV-associated TCR beta chains appeared HLA-restricted, with HLA associations seemingly driven largely by CMV exposure. Roughly 17 rarely observed V segments, including chromosome 9 orphons, were excluded from the earlier analysis of almost 600 of the donors because counts were too low. In a later analysis, over 15,000 TCR beta sequences were associated with specific HLA alleles at a false discovery rate of 0.05. Some IMGT-functional V segments, including TRBV6-2 and TRBV6-3, could not be told apart with the 87-base-pair reads, so those segments were excluded. Broadly in line with IMGT annotations, most TCR beta V segments showed up in productive rearrangements about 90% or about 30% of the time in an earlier analysis of 587 of the donors. Immune exposure information for the cohort was limited to CMV serostatus. According to a later analysis, parvovirus B19, influenza, CMV and Epstein-Barr virus appeared linked to several top co-occurrence clusters. According to the authors, the approach could potentially be generalized to other disease states and immunological phenotypes. While some public TCRs were present in many individuals, most TCR sequences turned up only very rarely across donors. In the study, 150 to 200 TCR beta chains were listed as associated with cytomegalovirus. A later genetic analysis associated a missense DCLRE1C variant with V-gene and J-gene trimming of TCR beta chains, and an independent cohort replicated the association. Correlated functional status among segregating V segments might reflect linkage disequilibrium, but an unknown experimental factor could not be ruled out. Because HLA typing was unavailable for some donors at each locus, only the typed subset was used in association tests. The presence/absence analyses assumed that sequencing depth was roughly uniform across donors, and that assumption may not be true. The classifier was reported to diagnose cytomegalovirus status with high specificity and sensitivity in both the original and validation cohorts. Strong co-occurrence of HLA alleles, especially DR and DQ, made assigning TCR associations to individual alleles difficult.

Receptor libraries were prepared by the immunoSEQ multiplex PCR assay. The multiplex PCR relied on a mix of 60 forward primers for TCR Vbeta segments and 13 reverse primers for TCR Jbeta segments. The CDR3 region of rearranged TCR beta genes was amplified from genomic DNA with a multiplex PCR assay. The amplified TCR beta libraries were sequenced on the Illumina HiSeq System as 87-base-pair reads. As for the original processing: A later analysis tallied 75 million to 95 million unique TCR beta chains across the 600 to 700 repertoires, and some 10 million of those chains were shared by two or more donors. To remove PCR and sequencing errors, raw reads were error-corrected and collapsed into unique sequences using a nearest-neighbor algorithm that merged closely related sequences. Alignment of CDR3 sequences to IMGT reference sequences was used to assign V, D and J gene segments. For a sequence to be retained, a match of at least six nucleotides to both a V gene segment and a J gene segment was required. Rearrangements were called productive when the CDR3 lacked stop codons and stayed in frame with V and J; all others were non-productive. CDR3 was defined by IMGT convention, running from the second conserved V-encoded cysteine to the conserved J-encoded phenylalanine. The earlier analysis of 587 of the donors excluded sequences that lacked an unambiguous match to a single V gene segment. An earlier analysis of a few hundred of the donors called V segments functional above 56.7% productive rearrangements and segregating when the between-donor standard deviation exceeded 5%. A statistical classification framework was built to diagnose cytomegalovirus status from the catalog of TCR beta chain sequences. V and J gene assignment, in a later analysis, came from comparing TCR nucleotide sequences with IMGT/GENE-DB human TR gene sequences. The TCRdist pipeline was used in a later analysis to assign CDR3 sequences and most-parsimonious VDJ recombination scenarios. In a later analysis, each TCR beta chain was defined by its CDR3 amino acid sequence together with its V-gene family, and reads without a unique V-gene family were excluded. In a later analysis, a few hundred highly shared, low-generation-probability nucleotide sequences were removed to address suspected cross-contamination and a sequencing artifact. In a later analysis, a clonal expansion index was calculated for each public chain from normalized within-repertoire ranks of inferred template counts. In a later analysis, generation probabilities were computed using a VDJ recombination model fitted to out-of-frame rearrangements, and the results were checked against IGoR. A later analysis scored TCR-TCR, TCR-HLA and TCR-CMV co-occurrence with hypergeometric tests, applying a repertoire-size bias correction to TCR pairs. In a later analysis, false discovery rates were estimated by permuting HLA or CMV assignments 20 times. In a later analysis, co-occurring TCRs were grouped with DBSCAN, and TCRdist sequence similarity was added when clustering was performed within HLA-allele-positive subsets. Repertoires with fewer than 30,000 or more than 120,000 public chains, plus five repertoires with anomalous nucleotide sharing, were excluded from co-occurrence clustering. Held by TCRdb, this immuneACCESS table contains in-frame sequences only and omits some clones. Under half of the omission traces to an unresolved V gene where checked; the cause of the rest is unknown. The V and J calls and clone size were taken over from that table, and D and trimming were inferred from the DNA. Present in this sample are about 150,000 clones, about 88% of which were seen just once. Together, the top ten hold about 2.7% of the sample.

Reading from cysteine to phenylalanine, the CDR3 counts 15 amino acids. The entry retains the CDR3 DNA only, 45 bases that are in frame from base 1. Reading the germline V gene (reference sequence) gives CDR1 SGHNT and CDR2 YYREEE. Relative to germline, V is 1 base shorter and J is 0 bases shorter, with 10 bases between their ends. The cohort comprised several hundred healthy bone marrow donors. Cohort members were all nominally healthy when sampled, although unrecorded immune exposures were likely present. The donor was CMV seropositive and was included in the group of around 300 seropositive cohort members. A peripheral blood sample was provided by each donor, and peripheral blood mononuclear cells were used for TCR beta sequencing. The Qiagen DNeasy Blood Extraction Kit was used to extract genomic DNA from the blood cell samples. In the case of this clone: The antigen this receptor binds is unknown. No base quality information exists; no much larger clone differs at one position.

The clonotype comes from a man aged 25 to 40 in good health and CMV-seropositive. Recombination linked TRBV5-4 to TRBJ2-5; tentative D gene TRBD1, with 6 bases matching. The sequenced material came from PBMCs. The CDR3 in this case is CASSLSGTHQETQYF. In nucleotide form, the sequence is TGTGCCAGCAGCTTGTCCGGGACACACCAAGAGACCCAGTACTTC.